A single sample gave rise to the 9 T cell receptor beta chains below, sequenced in a study of T-cell memory formation after mild COVID-19. TCRdb called the 5' RACE reads again in MiXCR, with one record for every CDR3 protein. The sample lists about 190,000 distinct CDR3 sequences, approximately 10% occurring once. Source material: PBMCs or a T cell subset sorted from them (not recorded which). Receptors were obtained from a man between 18 and 29 years old who had mild COVID-19 (a few samples of this study predate the infection). Cell type and time point are not known.

This clonotype came up a few times. The chain is built from TRBV7-2 and TRBJ1-6; TRBD1 matches at 7 bases. This CDR3 has 14 residues. From germline, CDR1 is SGHTA and CDR2 FQGNSA. Germline trimming cut 5 bases from V and 11 bases from J; bases unmatched to any gene: 9. The CDR3 region is CASSPTTGPAPLHF. CDR3 coding DNA: TGTGCCAGCAGCCCAACGACAGGGCCGGCACCCCTCCACTTT. Full variable domain (remainder filled in from reference TRBV7-2 and TRBJ1-6): GAGVSQSPSNKVTEKGKDVELRCDPISGHTALYWYRQSLGQGLEFLIYFQGNSAPDKSGLPSDRFSAERTGGSVSTLTIQRTQQEDSAVYLCASSPTTGPAPLHFGNGTRLTVT.

CDR3 protein: CASSIGSPGDIQYF. For the CDR3, the DNA is TGTGCCAGTAGTATCGGTTCCCCGGGGGACATTCAGTACTTC. This sequence joins TRBV19 and TRBJ2-4; possible D gene TRBD2, 6 bases. Germline CDR1 is LNHDA and CDR2 is SQIVND (reference sequence). The V and J ends lost 3 bases and 8 bases respectively, with 14 bases between them. CDR3 length: 14 amino acids.

In its sample, this clonotype was seen a few times. CDR3 sequence reads: CSARSGNMDTEAFF. The CDR3 coding sequence is TGCAGTGCTAGATCAGGAAACATGGACACTGAAGCTTTCTTT. The chain links TRBV20-1 to TRBJ1-1; D gene ambiguous. Trimming left V 2 bases short and J 3 bases short, with 13 bases between. The CDR3 loop spans 14 amino acids. Germline CDR1 and CDR2: DFQATT and SNEGSKA (reference sequence).

A few counts support this clonotype. This chain links TRBV5-1 with TRBJ2-1, with 10 bases fitting TRBD1. Per germline, CDR1 SGHRS and CDR2 YFSETQ. The CDR3 is 17 amino acids. V dropped 2 bases and J dropped 0; count of bases not matched to a gene: 5. CDR3 sequence: CASSFFGQGDSYNEQFF. Written as DNA, the CDR3 is TGCGCCAGCAGCTTCTTTGGACAGGGGGACTCCTACAATGAGCAGTTCTTC.

V is TRBV10-3 and J is TRBJ1-3; perhaps TRBD1 as D (5 bases). This CDR3 is built from 14 residues. The V and J ends lost 6 bases and 2 bases respectively, with 11 bases between them. CDR1 is ENHRY and CDR2 is SYGVKD in the germline V gene. The CDR3 nucleotides read TGTGCCATCAGAAAAGGACAACCTGGAAACACCATATATTTT. Translating it yields CAIRKGQPGNTIYF.

This clonotype was seen at least ten times. This chain joins TRBV18 and TRBJ2-7; no definite D call. With 0 bases removed from V and 0 bases from J, the gap between germline ends came to 6 bases. The CDR3 length is 14 residues. Germline lookup yields CDR1 KGHSH and CDR2 LQKENI. The CDR3 bases are TGTGCCAGCTCACCACCTTACACCTCCTACGAGCAGTACTTC. This gives the protein CASSPPYTSYEQYF.

This clonotype has only a few counts. The rearrangement joins TRBV19 to TRBJ1-2; TRBD1 aligns across 9 bases. Germline V CDR1 and CDR2: LNHDA, SQIVND (reference sequence). CDR3 length equals 14 residues. With V trimmed by 5 bases and J by 6 bases, 7 bases remained unmatched. Here the CDR3 DNA reads TGTGCCAGTAGTCCAGGGACAGGGATCGATGGCTACACCTTC. The encoded protein is CASSPGTGIDGYTF.

V is TRBV7-6 and J is TRBJ2-3; D gene unclear. The germline gives CDR1 SGHVS, CDR2 FNYEAQ. This CDR3 comprises 14 residues. The germline V and J ends were trimmed by 2 bases and 2 bases, with 8 bases remaining between them. The CDR3 spells CASSLRANTDTQYF. The DNA of the CDR3 is TGTGCCAGCAGCTTACGGGCCAACACAGATACGCAGTATTTT.

This clonotype was seen repeatedly, ten times or more. The rearrangement links TRBV7-2 to TRBJ2-7; D is uncertain. The CDR3 runs to 13 residues. The V end was cut by 1 base, the J end by 1 base, with 5 bases between. Germline V lookup: CDR1 SGHTA, CDR2 FQGNSA. This CDR3 is CASSLVPSYEQYF. The CDR3, as DNA: TGTGCCAGCAGCTTAGTACCGTCCTACGAGCAGTACTTC.